The next 11 T cell receptor beta chains were all read from a single sample in a study of blood T cells in healthy people across ages. With a J-beta primer mix and a sample-barcoded 5' primer, a second PCR ran about 6 to 11 cycles. TCRdb recomputed calls from the 5' RACE reads with MiXCR, one row per CDR3 protein. Of hundreds of thousands of distinct CDR3 sequences listed, more than 20% are singletons. The data were also submitted as part of a second study, on T cells of mothers and their children.

The source material was blood. The source of these receptors is a boy aged 5 to 17 in good health.

The chain carries TRBV12-3 or TRBV12-4 and TRBJ2-1, with TRBD2 matching over 16 bases. V gave up 3 bases and J gave up 15 bases; unmatched junction bases: 8. The CDR3 runs 15 residues. CDR3: CASSFEGTSGRAPFF. CDR3 coding DNA: TGTGCCAGCAGTTTTGAGGGGACTAGCGGGAGGGCCCCGTTCTTC.

J is TRBJ2-7 and V is TRBV7-9, with 7 bases fitting TRBD1. Germline V gene sequence: CDR1 SEHNR, CDR2 FQNEAQ (reference sequence). The CDR3 has 15 residues. Germline trimming cut 4 bases from V and 2 bases from J; bases unmatched to any gene: 8. In DNA form, the CDR3 reads TGTGCCAGCAGCTCCGCGGACAGGAGAGCCTACGAGCAGTACTTC. Translated, it gives CASSSADRRAYEQYF.

This chain connects TRBV29-1 to TRBJ2-5; TRBD2 agrees at 7 bases. With the DNA end fitting TRBJ2-1 better, the J assignment may be wrong. Germline V gives CDR1 SQVTM, CDR2 ANQGSEA. The CDR3 contains 14 residues. The CDR3 here is CSVEGLAENNEQFF. Here the CDR3 DNA reads TGCAGCGTTGAAGGGCTAGCGGAAAACAATGAGCAGTTCTTC.

On this clonotype: A read error may account for a junction end that differs from germline. The V call is TRBV5-1, the J call TRBJ2-5; D is unresolved. The CDR3 is made up of 11 amino acids. Germline CDR1 reads SGHRS; CDR2 reads YFSETQ. Here the CDR3 reads CASQTQGTQYF. CDR3 DNA sequence: TGCGCCAGCCAAACCCAAGGGACCCAGTACTTC.

This clonotype was observed a few times. The chain recombines TRBV7-9 with TRBJ2-5; 9 nucleotides agree with TRBD1. The CDR3 length is 14 residues. Germline V lookup: CDR1 SEHNR, CDR2 FQNEAQ (reference sequence). With V trimmed by 5 bases and J by 3 bases, 4 bases remained unmatched. The CDR3 sequence: CASSPWTGEETQYF. CDR3 sequence (DNA): TGTGCCAGCAGCCCTTGGACAGGGGAAGAGACCCAGTACTTC.

The V gene is TRBV5-5, the J gene TRBJ1-5; tentatively, D is TRBD1 (6 bases). The ends were cut back, 4 bases at V and 2 bases at J, with 13 bases in the middle. Germline V CDR1 and CDR2: SGHKS, YYEKEE (reference sequence). The CDR3 spans 15 residues. CDR3 in DNA: TGTGCCAGCAGCCCGCTGACAGGAGGCAATCAGCCCCAGCATTTT. Translated, it gives CASSPLTGGNQPQHF.

A few counts support this clonotype. The chain recombines TRBV7-3 with TRBJ2-2, with TRBD1 matching over 11 bases. V shed 5 bases and J 6 bases; nucleotides not matched to a gene: 8. Germline V CDR1 and CDR2: SGHTA, FQGTGA. This CDR3 comprises 16 residues. CDR3 residues: CASSPHGQGAAGELFF. The CDR3 DNA is TGTGCCAGCAGCCCCCACGGACAGGGGGCCGCCGGGGAGCTGTTTTTT.

J is TRBJ2-1 and V is TRBV6-5, with D possibly TRBD2 on 6 matching bases. In germline, CDR1 is MNHEY, CDR2 SVGAGI. Trimming took 0 bases from V and 5 from J, leaving 14 bases between them. There are 16 residues in the CDR3. The CDR3 reads CASSYSGLRVDNEQFF. The CDR3 DNA reads TGTGCCAGCAGTTACTCGGGACTGAGAGTTGACAATGAGCAGTTCTTC.

This sequence joins TRBV29-1 and TRBJ2-7, with 7 bases lining up with TRBD1. With V trimmed by 6 bases and J by 3 bases, 8 bases remained unmatched. Germline loops: CDR1 SQVTM, CDR2 ANQGSEA. The CDR3 runs to 13 residues. CDR3 amino acids: CSVRDSQLYEQYF. CDR3 DNA: TGCAGCGTCCGGGACAGCCAACTCTACGAGCAGTACTTC.

This clonotype has only a few counts. This chain links TRBV11-2 with TRBJ2-1; no firm D call. Germline assignment: CDR1 SGHAT and CDR2 FQNNGV. The ends were cut back, 5 bases at V and 0 bases at J, with 14 bases in the middle. There are 16 residues in the CDR3. CDR3 bases: TGTGCCAGCAGCGTCTTTGCGGTCTACTCCTACAATGAGCAGTTCTTC. Its translation is CASSVFAVYSYNEQFF.

The genes are TRBV29-1 and TRBJ1-1; D is undetermined. Germline V lookup: CDR1 SQVTM, CDR2 ANQGSEA. The CDR3 contains 12 residues. Trimming took 4 bases from V and 1 from J, leaving 7 bases between them. Here the CDR3 reads CSVGQTNTEAFF. The CDR3 DNA is TGCAGCGTTGGACAAACGAACACTGAAGCTTTCTTT.